The present TCR beta chain was sequenced within a study of tumor and adjacent non-tumor tissue in lung cancer. Looking at the study overall: Patients comprised 12 adenocarcinoma, a couple of squamous cell carcinoma and 1 small cell lung cancer.

The template was RNA from unsorted bulk tissue. Donors were chemotherapy-naive, newly diagnosed lung cancer surgical patients in China, August–late 2014. Germline V gene sequence: CDR1 MDHEN, CDR2 SYDVKM. CDR3 size: 13 residues. There are a few counts of this clonotype. Its cognate antigen is unknown. A read error may be the cause here, since a much bigger clone is one base away. Three rounds of nested PCR, following a modified ARM-PCR protocol, produced the TCRbeta library. TCRdb reanalysed the multiplex PCR reads using MiXCR and keeps one entry per CDR3 protein. The repertoire consists of about 75,000 distinct CDR3 sequences, with 77% occurring once and the leading ten covering about 12%. Study outcomes and limitations: Top 100 clones took a larger repertoire share in normal lung.

This TCR derives from a woman between 45 and 60 years old with non-small cell lung cancer. This rearrangement joins TRBV28 to TRBJ2-5; D not certain. Sequenced: lung tumor tissue. CDR3 amino acids: CVSSLASVETQYF. CDR3 nucleotide sequence: TGTGTCAGCAGTTTGGCCAGTGTGGAGACCCAGTACTTC.